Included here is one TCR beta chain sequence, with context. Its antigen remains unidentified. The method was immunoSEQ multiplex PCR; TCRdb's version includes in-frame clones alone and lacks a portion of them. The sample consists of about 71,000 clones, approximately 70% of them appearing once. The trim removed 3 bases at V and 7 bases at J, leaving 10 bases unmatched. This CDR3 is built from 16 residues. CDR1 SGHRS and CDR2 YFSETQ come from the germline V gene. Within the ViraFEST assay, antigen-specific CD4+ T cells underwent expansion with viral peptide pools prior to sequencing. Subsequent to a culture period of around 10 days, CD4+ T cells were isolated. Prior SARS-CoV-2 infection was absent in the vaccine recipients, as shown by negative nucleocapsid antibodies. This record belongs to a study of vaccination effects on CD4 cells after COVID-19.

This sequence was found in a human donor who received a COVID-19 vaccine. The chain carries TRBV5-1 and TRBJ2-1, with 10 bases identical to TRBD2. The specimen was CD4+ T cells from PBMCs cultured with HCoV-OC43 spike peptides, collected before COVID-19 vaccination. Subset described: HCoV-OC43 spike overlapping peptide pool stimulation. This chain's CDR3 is CASSSQGAGGMNEQFF. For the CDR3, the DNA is TGCGCCAGCAGCTCCCAAGGAGCGGGGGGGATGAATGAGCAGTTCTTC. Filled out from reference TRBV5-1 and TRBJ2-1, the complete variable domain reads KAGVTQTPRYLIKTRGQQVTLSCSPISGHRSVSWYQQTPGQGLQFLFEYFSETQRNKGNFPGRFSGRQFSNSRSEMNVSTLELGDSALYLCASSSQGAGGMNEQFFGPGTRLTVL.